This paragraph reports one T cell receptor beta chain. Its antigen remains unidentified. The data stem from a study of beta chain features in type 1 diabetes. At the level of the study: There were 107,917,701 sorted cells examined across all samples.

Every bit of the isolated RNA underwent reverse transcription, so sequencing read expressed TCRB transcripts. The average output of naive, central memory and regulatory T cell samples was 3 million to 4 million reads. The method was immunoSEQ multiplex PCR; TCRdb's version includes in-frame clones alone and lacks a portion of them. The sample lists some 150,000 clones, roughly a tenth occurring once. Between the trimmed V and J ends, which lost 5 bases and 6 bases, there was a span of 10 bases. The CDR3 extends over 12 amino acids. In germline, CDR1 is MNHEY, CDR2 SVGAGI. It was one heparinised blood draw, averaging roughly 120 mL, that each donor gave. Study outcomes and limitations: Diminished insertions and augmented deletions at VDJ junctions characterized type 1 diabetes patients.

The rearrangement uses TRBV6-5 and TRBJ1-2, with D perhaps TRBD1 (5 bases). Specimen: naive CD4+ T cells from blood. The clonotype was recovered from a man aged 18 to 30 in good health. The CDR3 is CASSPGIHGYTF. CDR3 nucleotide sequence: TGTGCCAGCAGTCCAGGGATTCATGGCTACACCTTC.